One and the same sample provided the 8 T cell receptor beta chains below, sequenced in a study of blood T cell repertoires in COVID-19. Sequencing used immunoSEQ multiplex PCR; TCRdb keeps in-frame clones, though not all of them. The sample shows about 150,000 clones, about 83% of them seen only once. Sequenced material: peripheral blood. Receptors originate from a man aged 50 to 60 with acute or convalescent COVID-19.

This sequence joins TRBV5-1 and TRBJ1-4; 9 nucleotides match TRBD1. The CDR3 length is 15 residues. The germline V gene has CDR1 SGHRS and CDR2 YFSETQ. Trimming took 5 bases from V and 7 from J; bases not matched to a gene: 9. The CDR3 region has the DNA TGCGCCAGCAGTAGGTACAGGGGGCGCGTTGAAAAACTGTTTTTT. Amino acids: CASSRYRGRVEKLFF.

This clone turned up a few times. The V gene is TRBV9, the J gene TRBJ1-2; the match to TRBD1 covers 7 bases. The V segment lost 7 bases and the J segment 6 bases; nucleotides outside the gene matches: 6. CDR1 is SGDLS, CDR2 YYNGEE, per germline. The CDR3 covers 12 residues. DNA of the CDR3: TGTGCCAGCGGCGGACAGGCGAATGGCTACACCTTC. This translates into CASGGQANGYTF.

The V gene is TRBV5-1, the J gene TRBJ1-1, with TRBD1 as a possible D gene (5 bases). The CDR3 contains 12 residues. Germline V gene data show CDR1 as SGHRS and CDR2 as YFSETQ. V was shortened by 5 bases and J by 5 bases, with 10 bases between the two germline ends. The CDR3 sequence is CASRGEGTEAFF. CDR3 nucleotides: TGCGCCAGCAGGGGGGAGGGGACTGAAGCTTTCTTT.

This chain links TRBV10-2 with TRBJ1-1; perhaps TRBD1 as D (6 bases). The germline V gene encodes CDR1 WSHSY and CDR2 SAAADI. Between the trimmed V and J ends, which lost 6 bases and 3 bases, there was a span of 26 bases. The CDR3 has 18 residues. For the CDR3, the DNA is TGCGCCAGCAGACACCCGGGTGGGGGCGGTGGTATGGACACTGAAGCTTTCTTT. Its protein product is CASRHPGGGGGMDTEAFF.

This chain joins TRBV18 and TRBJ1-4; D may be TRBD1 (6 bases). CDR1 is KGHSH, CDR2 LQKENI, per germline. This CDR3 has 14 amino acids. V was clipped by 4 bases and J by 7 bases, with 13 bases between them. The CDR3 nucleotides are TGTGCCAGCTCACTTCGGACAGATGGTGAAAAACTGTTTTTT. Protein: CASSLRTDGEKLFF.

This chain links TRBV9 with TRBJ2-7, with TRBD1 identical over 10 bases. Trimming took 3 bases from V and 3 from J; bases not matched to a gene: 6. Germline CDR1 is SGDLS and CDR2 is YYNGEE. The CDR3 is 15 amino acids. The CDR3 bases are TGTGCCAGCAGCGAAGGGACAGGGGAGGTCTACGAGCAGTACTTC. Translating it yields CASSEGTGEVYEQYF.

This clone showed up just once. The CDR3 loop reads CASSQDPGGVYEQYF. DNA for the CDR3: TGTGCCAGCAGCCAAGATCCCGGGGGGGTCTACGAGCAGTACTTC. V usage is TRBV4-2 and J usage is TRBJ2-7, with 8 positions matching TRBD2. Germline values: CDR1 LGHNA, CDR2 YNFKEQ. This CDR3 has 15 residues. V lost 0 bases and J lost 3; bases outside the gene matches: 4.

The gene calls are TRBV2 and TRBJ1-3; a weak D match, TRBD1 (6 bases). The germline gives CDR1 SNHLY, CDR2 FYNNEI. The CDR3 has 16 residues. Trimming removed 2 bases from V and 4 bases from J, with 15 bases in between. The CDR3 here is CASSETGGLYGNTIYF. The CDR3 DNA sequence: TGTGCCAGCAGTGAAACGGGGGGGCTTTACGGAAACACCATATATTTT.